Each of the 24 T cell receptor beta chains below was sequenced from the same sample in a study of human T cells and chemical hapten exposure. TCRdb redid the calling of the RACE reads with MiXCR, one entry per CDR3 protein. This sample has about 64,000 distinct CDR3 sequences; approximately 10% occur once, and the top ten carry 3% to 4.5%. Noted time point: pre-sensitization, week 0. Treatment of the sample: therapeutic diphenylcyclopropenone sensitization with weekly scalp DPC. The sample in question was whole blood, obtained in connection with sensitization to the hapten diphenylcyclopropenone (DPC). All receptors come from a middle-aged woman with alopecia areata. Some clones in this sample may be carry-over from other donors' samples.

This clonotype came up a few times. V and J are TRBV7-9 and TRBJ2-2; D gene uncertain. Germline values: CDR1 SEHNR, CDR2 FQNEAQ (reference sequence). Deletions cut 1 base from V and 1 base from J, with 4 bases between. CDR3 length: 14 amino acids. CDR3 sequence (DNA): TGTGCCAGCAGCTTAGACCAGAACACCGGGGAGCTGTTTTTT. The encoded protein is CASSLDQNTGELFF.

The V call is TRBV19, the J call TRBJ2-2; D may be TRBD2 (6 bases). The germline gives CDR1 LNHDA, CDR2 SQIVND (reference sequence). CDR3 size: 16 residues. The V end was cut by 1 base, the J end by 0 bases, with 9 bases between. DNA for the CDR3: TGTGCCAGTAGTATAGCTGGGGGGTCGAACACCGGGGAGCTGTTTTTT. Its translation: CASSIAGGSNTGELFF.

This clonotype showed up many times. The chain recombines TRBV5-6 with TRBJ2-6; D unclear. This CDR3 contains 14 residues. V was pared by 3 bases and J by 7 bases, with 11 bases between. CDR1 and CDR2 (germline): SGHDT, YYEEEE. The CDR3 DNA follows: TGTGCCAGCAGCTCGCGCGTGCGAGCCAACGTCCTGACTTTC. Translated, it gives CASSSRVRANVLTF.

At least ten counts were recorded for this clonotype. CDR3 loop: CASSPLLQTYTDTQYF. As DNA, the CDR3 is TGTGCCAGCTCACCTCTCCTCCAGACCTACACAGATACGCAGTATTTT. The chain has TRBV18 and TRBJ2-3; no definite D call. The CDR3 contains 16 residues. The germline CDR1 and CDR2 sequences are KGHSH and LQKENI. V was shortened by 3 bases and J by 2 bases, with 15 bases between the two germline ends.

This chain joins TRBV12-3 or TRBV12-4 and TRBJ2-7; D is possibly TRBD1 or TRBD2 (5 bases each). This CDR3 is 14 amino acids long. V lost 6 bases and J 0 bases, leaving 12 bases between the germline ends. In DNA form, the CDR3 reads TGTGCCAGCAGCGGGACGGCATACTCCTACGAGCAGTACTTC. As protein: CASSGTAYSYEQYF.

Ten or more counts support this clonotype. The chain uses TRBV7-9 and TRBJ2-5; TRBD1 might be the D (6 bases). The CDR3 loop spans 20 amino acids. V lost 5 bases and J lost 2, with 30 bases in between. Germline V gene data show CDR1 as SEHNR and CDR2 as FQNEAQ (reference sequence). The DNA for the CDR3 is TGTGCCAGCAGCCGTGGGACCACAGGGTCGGTTGAAGCTCTACAAGAGACCCAGTACTTC. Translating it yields CASSRGTTGSVEALQETQYF.

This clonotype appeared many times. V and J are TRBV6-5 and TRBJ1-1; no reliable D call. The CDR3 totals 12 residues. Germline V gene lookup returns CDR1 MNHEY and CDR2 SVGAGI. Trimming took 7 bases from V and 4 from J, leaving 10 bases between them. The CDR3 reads CASTAETTEAFF. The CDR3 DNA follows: TGTGCCAGCACGGCAGAGACCACTGAAGCTTTCTTT.

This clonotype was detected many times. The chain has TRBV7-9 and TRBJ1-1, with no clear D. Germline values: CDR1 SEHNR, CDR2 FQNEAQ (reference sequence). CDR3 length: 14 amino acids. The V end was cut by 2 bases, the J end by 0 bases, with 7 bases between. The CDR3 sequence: CASSLMAVNTEAFF. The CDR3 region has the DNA TGTGCCAGCAGCTTAATGGCAGTGAACACTGAAGCTTTCTTT.

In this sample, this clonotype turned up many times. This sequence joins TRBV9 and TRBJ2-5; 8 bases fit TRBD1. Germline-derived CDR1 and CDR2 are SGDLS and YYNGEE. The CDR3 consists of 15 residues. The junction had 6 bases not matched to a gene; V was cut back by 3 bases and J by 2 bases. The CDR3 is CASSGTGTGQETQYF. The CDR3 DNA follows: TGTGCCAGCAGCGGCACCGGGACAGGACAAGAGACCCAGTACTTC.

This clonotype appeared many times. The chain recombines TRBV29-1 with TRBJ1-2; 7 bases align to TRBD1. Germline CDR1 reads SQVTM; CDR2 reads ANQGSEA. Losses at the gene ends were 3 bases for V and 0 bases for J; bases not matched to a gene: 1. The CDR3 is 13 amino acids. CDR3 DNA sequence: TGCAGCGTTGACGGACAGGCTAACTATGGCTACACCTTC. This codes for CSVDGQANYGYTF.

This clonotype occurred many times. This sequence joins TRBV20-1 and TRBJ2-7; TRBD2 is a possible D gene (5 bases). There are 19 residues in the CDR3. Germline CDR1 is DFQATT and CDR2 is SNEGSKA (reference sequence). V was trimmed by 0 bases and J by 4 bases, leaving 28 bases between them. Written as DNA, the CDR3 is TGCAGTGCTAGAGACGGGTTTAATCAGCTAGGACTGGGTGATTACGAGCAGTACTTC. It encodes CSARDGFNQLGLGDYEQYF.

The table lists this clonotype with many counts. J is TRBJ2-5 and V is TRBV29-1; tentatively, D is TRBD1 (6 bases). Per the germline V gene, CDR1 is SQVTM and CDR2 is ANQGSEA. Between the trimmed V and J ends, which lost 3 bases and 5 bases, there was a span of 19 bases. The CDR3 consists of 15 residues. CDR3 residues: CSVEGVQGAWETQYF. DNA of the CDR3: TGCAGCGTTGAGGGAGTACAGGGAGCGTGGGAGACCCAGTACTTC.

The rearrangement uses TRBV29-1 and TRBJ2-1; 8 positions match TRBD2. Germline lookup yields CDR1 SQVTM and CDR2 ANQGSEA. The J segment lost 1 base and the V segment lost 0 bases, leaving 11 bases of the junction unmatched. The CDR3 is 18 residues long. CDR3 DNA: TGCAGCGTTGAAGATCTTCGCGGGAGGAACTTGTCCTACAATGAGCAGTTCTTC. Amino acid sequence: CSVEDLRGRNLSYNEQFF.

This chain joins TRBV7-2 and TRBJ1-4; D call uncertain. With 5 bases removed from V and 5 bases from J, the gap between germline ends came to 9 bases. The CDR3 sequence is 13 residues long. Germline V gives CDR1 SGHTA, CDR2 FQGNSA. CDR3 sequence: CASSPQRNEKLFF. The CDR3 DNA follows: TGTGCCAGCAGCCCACAACGAAATGAAAAACTGTTTTTT.

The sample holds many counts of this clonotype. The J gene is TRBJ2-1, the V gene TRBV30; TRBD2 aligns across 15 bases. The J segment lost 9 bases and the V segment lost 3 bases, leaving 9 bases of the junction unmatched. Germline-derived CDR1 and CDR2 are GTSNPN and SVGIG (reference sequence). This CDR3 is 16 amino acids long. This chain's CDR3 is CAWSRTSGGAAVEQFF. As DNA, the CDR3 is TGTGCCTGGAGCCGGACTAGCGGGGGGGCCGCGGTTGAGCAGTTCTTC.

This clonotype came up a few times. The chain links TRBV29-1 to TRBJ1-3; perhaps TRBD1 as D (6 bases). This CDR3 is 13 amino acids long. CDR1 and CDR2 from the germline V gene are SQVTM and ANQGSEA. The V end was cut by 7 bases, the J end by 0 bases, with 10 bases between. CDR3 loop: CSGEGVSGNTIYF. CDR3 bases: TGCAGCGGTGAGGGGGTCTCTGGAAACACCATATATTTT.

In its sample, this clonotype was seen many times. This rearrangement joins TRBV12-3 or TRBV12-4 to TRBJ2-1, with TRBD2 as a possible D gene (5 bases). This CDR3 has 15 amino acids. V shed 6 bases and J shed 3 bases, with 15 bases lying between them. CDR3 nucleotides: TGTGCCAGCAGCCCAACCGGGATGGGCTACAATGAGCAGTTCTTC. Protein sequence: CASSPTGMGYNEQFF.

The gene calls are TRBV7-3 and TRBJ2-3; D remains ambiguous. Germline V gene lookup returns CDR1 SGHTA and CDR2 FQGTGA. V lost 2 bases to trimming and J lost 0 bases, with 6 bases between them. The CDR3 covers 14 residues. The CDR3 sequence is CASSLDTSTDTQYF. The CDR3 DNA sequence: TGTGCCAGCAGCTTAGATACTAGCACAGATACGCAGTATTTT.

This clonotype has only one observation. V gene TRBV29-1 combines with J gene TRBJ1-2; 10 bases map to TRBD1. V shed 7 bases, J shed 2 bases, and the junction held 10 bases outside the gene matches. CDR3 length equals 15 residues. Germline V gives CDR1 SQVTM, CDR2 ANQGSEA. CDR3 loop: CSASPGTGENYGYTF. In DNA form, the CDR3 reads TGCAGCGCTTCCCCCGGGACAGGGGAAAACTATGGCTACACCTTC.

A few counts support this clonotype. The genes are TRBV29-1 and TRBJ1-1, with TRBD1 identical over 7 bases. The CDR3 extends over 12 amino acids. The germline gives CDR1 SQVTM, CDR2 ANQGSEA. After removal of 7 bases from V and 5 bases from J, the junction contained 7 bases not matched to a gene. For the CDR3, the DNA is TGCAGCGCCGTGACAGGGAGAACTGAAGCTTTCTTT. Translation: CSAVTGRTEAFF.

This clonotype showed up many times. CDR3 residues: CASSPIRKDYEQYF. In nucleotides, the CDR3 is TGTGCCAGCTCACCCATCCGTAAAGACTACGAGCAGTACTTC. V gene TRBV18 combines with J gene TRBJ2-7; D uncertain. The length of the CDR3 is 14 residues. Per the germline V gene, CDR1 is KGHSH and CDR2 is LQKENI. V was pared by 3 bases and J by 3 bases, with 12 bases between.

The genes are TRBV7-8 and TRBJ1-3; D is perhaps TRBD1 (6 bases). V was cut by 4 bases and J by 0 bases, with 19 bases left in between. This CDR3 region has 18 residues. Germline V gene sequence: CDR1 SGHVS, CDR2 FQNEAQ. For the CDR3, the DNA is TGTGCCAGCAGCTCGCCAGCTGTTGGGGGCCCCTCTGGAAACACCATATATTTT. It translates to CASSSPAVGGPSGNTIYF.

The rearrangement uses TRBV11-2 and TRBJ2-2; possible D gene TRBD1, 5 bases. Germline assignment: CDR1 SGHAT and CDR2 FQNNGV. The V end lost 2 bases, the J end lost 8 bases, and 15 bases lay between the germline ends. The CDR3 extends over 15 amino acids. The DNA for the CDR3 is TGTGCCAGCAGCTTAAATACAGGTGGCCAAGGGGAGCTGTTTTTT. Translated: CASSLNTGGQGELFF.

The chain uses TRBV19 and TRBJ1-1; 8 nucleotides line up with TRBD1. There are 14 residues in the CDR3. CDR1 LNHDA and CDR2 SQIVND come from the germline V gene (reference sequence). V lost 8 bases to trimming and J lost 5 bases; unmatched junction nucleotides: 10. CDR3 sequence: CASSTKTGGTEAFF. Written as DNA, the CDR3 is TGTGCCAGTTCGACAAAAACAGGGGGGACTGAAGCTTTCTTT.